The 20 T cell receptor beta chains listed next were all sequenced from one sample in a study of blood T cells in healthy people across ages. For the second PCR, which ran for about 7 to 11 cycles, a sample-barcoded 5' primer and a J-beta primer mix were used. Each CDR3 protein gets one entry after TCRdb re-called the 5' RACE reads with MiXCR. The profile shows about 1.6 million distinct CDR3 sequences, roughly a third of them singletons. Sequencing was carried out using blood. These receptors were obtained from a woman aged 30 to 39 in good health.

The chain carries TRBV15 and TRBJ2-3, with D possibly being TRBD2 (6 bases). Germline V CDR1 and CDR2: LNHNV, YYDKDF (reference sequence). V was shortened by 5 bases and J by 0 bases, with 15 bases between the two germline ends. The CDR3 loop spans 16 amino acids. CDR3 residues: CATSDNGGSSTDTQYF. CDR3 nucleotide sequence: TGTGCCACCAGCGATAACGGAGGGTCTAGCACAGATACGCAGTATTTT. The entire variable domain, with the rest obtained from reference TRBV15 and TRBJ2-3, is as follows: DAMVIQNPRYQVTQFGKPVTLSCSQTLNHNVMYWYQQKSSQAPKLLFHYYDKDFNNEADTPDNFQSRRPNTSFCFLDIRSPGLGDTAMYLCATSDNGGSSTDTQYFGPGTRLTVL.

The V call is TRBV19, the J call TRBJ1-2; D call uncertain. The V gene lost 1 base and the J gene lost 2 bases, with 8 bases spanning the gap. Looked up from germline, CDR1 is LNHDA and CDR2 is SQIVND (reference sequence). This CDR3 is 14 amino acids long. CDR3 amino acids: CASSIVSANYGYTF. The CDR3 nucleotides read TGTGCCAGTAGTATAGTATCGGCGAACTATGGCTACACCTTC.

Comment on this clonotype: Being one base from a much bigger clone, this may be a read error. The chain has TRBV29-1 and TRBJ2-5; 8 nucleotides align to TRBD1. Gene TRBJ2-7 matches the end of the DNA better, so the J call may be wrong. Germline lookup yields CDR1 SQVTM and CDR2 ANQGSEA. This CDR3 is built from 16 residues. Written as DNA, the CDR3 is TGCAGCGTGAGGCACGGTGGGCAGGGGGCTCTATACGAGCAGTACTTC. Residues: CSVRHGGQGALYEQYF.

This clonotype was counted at least ten times. CDR3 amino acids: CSARDLWAGPTEAFF. CDR3 bases: TGCAGTGCTAGAGATCTCTGGGCAGGGCCCACTGAAGCTTTCTTT. J is TRBJ1-1 and V is TRBV20-1, with a possible D match to TRBD1 (5 bases). This CDR3 is 15 amino acids long. The germline V gene has CDR1 DFQATT and CDR2 SNEGSKA (reference sequence). Trimming shortened V by 0 bases and J by 4 bases, and 15 bases separated the two germline ends.

This clonotype has only a few counts. The chain combines TRBV29-1 with TRBJ1-2, with TRBD1 as a possible D gene (5 bases). Germline V gene sequence: CDR1 SQVTM, CDR2 ANQGSEA. V was pared by 6 bases and J by 5 bases, with 13 bases between. The CDR3 sequence is 12 residues long. The CDR3 loop reads CSVGTGGYGYTF. In DNA, the CDR3 is TGCAGCGTCGGGACCGGGGGATATGGCTACACCTTC.

The V gene is TRBV2, the J gene TRBJ2-3; D perhaps matches TRBD1 (5 bases). Germline-derived CDR1 and CDR2 are SNHLY and FYNNEI. Trimming left V 0 bases short and J 3 bases short, with 10 bases between. This CDR3 is built from 15 residues. The CDR3 nucleotides read TGTGCCAGCAGTGAAGCATGGACACCGACAGATACGCAGTATTTT. Protein product: CASSEAWTPTDTQYF.

This clonotype was counted at least ten times. This sequence joins TRBV29-1 and TRBJ2-7; TRBD1 matches 11 bases. The germline V gene has CDR1 SQVTM and CDR2 ANQGSEA. J was trimmed by 4 bases and V by 6 bases; bases with no gene match: 11. CDR3 length: 15 residues. As DNA, the CDR3 is TGCAGCGTGAGGGGGGGGACAGGGGGAGATTACGAGCAGTACTTC. It is translated as CSVRGGTGGDYEQYF.

This clonotype was detected only once. The gene calls are TRBV5-4 and TRBJ2-3; perhaps TRBD2 as D (6 bases). Trimming left V 1 base short and J 2 bases short, with 11 bases between. Germline CDR1 is SGHNT and CDR2 is YYREEE (reference sequence). The CDR3 sequence is 15 residues long. The CDR3 loop reads CASSLKAGNTDTQYF. CDR3 DNA: TGTGCCAGCAGCTTGAAGGCGGGGAACACAGATACGCAGTATTTT.

This chain connects TRBV5-1 to TRBJ2-3; D gene uncertain. The V gene's germline CDR1 is SGHRS and CDR2 YFSETQ. The CDR3 loop spans 13 amino acids. Trimming removed 4 bases at V and 5 bases at J, with 11 bases between. This CDR3 reads CASSGILGDTQYF. The CDR3 DNA follows: TGCGCCAGCAGCGGTATCCTAGGAGATACGCAGTATTTT.

This clonotype was seen repeatedly, ten times or more. The J gene is TRBJ2-7, the V gene TRBV9, with D perhaps TRBD1 (6 bases). V lost 3 bases, J lost 5 bases, and 12 bases lay in between. Germline V gene lookup returns CDR1 SGDLS and CDR2 YYNGEE. This CDR3 comprises 13 residues. CDR3 amino acids: CASSGTVNDEQYF. Here the CDR3 DNA reads TGTGCCAGCAGCGGGACAGTGAACGACGAGCAGTACTTC.

In regard to this clonotype: One junction end does not reproduce the germline sequence, and a read error may be involved. The V and J genes are TRBV20-1 and TRBJ1-1, with 7 bases matching TRBD1. The V gene's germline CDR1 is DFQATT and CDR2 SNEGSKA (reference sequence). CDR3 length: 16 residues. The CDR3, as DNA: TGCAGTGCTAGCCGTAGACAGGGAATCATGAACGCTGAAGCTTTCTTT. Its protein product is CSASRRQGIMNAEAFF.

The V gene is TRBV28, the J gene TRBJ2-1, with 11 bases matching TRBD1. The CDR3 is made up of 17 amino acids. CDR1 MDHEN and CDR2 SYDVKM come from the germline V gene. J was trimmed by 4 bases and V by 3 bases; bases with no gene match: 8. The CDR3 is CASSFPRGTGGYNEQFF. The CDR3 DNA sequence: TGTGCCAGCAGTTTCCCGAGGGGGACAGGGGGGTACAATGAGCAGTTCTTC.

The sample holds a few counts of this clonotype. This sequence joins TRBV30 and TRBJ2-3, with a weak D call TRBD2 (7 bases). V shed 1 base and J shed 6 bases, with 11 bases lying between them. Per germline, CDR1 GTSNPN and CDR2 SVGIG (reference sequence). There are 13 residues in the CDR3. The DNA of the CDR3 is TGTGCCTGGAGTGGGGCGGGGGCGGATACGCAGTATTTT. It specifies CAWSGAGADTQYF.

This clonotype was seen only a few times. This chain joins TRBV29-1 and TRBJ2-1; the D is unclear. From germline, CDR1 is SQVTM and CDR2 ANQGSEA. The length of the CDR3 is 12 residues. The V end was cut by 8 bases, the J end by 4 bases, with 12 bases between. CDR3 coding DNA: TGCAGCTCCCGACCCGGTTACAATGAGCAGTTCTTC. It encodes CSSRPGYNEQFF.

The J gene is TRBJ2-5, the V gene TRBV4-2, with D perhaps given as TRBD1 or TRBD2 (5 bases each). This CDR3 has 14 amino acids. V lost 0 bases to trimming and J lost 11 bases, with 16 bases between them. In germline, CDR1 is LGHNA, CDR2 YNFKEQ. CDR3 residues: CASSQDVVGVGQYF. The CDR3 DNA reads TGTGCCAGCAGCCAAGACGTTGTGGGGGTGGGGCAGTACTTC.

This clonotype was counted only a few times. The rearrangement uses TRBV4-1 and TRBJ2-1; TRBD2 aligns across 7 bases. The CDR3 length is 16 residues. Germline V gives CDR1 MGHRA, CDR2 YSYEKL. Trimming took 3 bases from V and 2 from J; bases not matched to a gene: 7. CDR3 in amino acids: CASSQLGRGTYNEQFF. CDR3 sequence (DNA): TGCGCCAGCAGCCAGCTGGGGCGGGGGACCTACAATGAGCAGTTCTTC.

The V gene is TRBV7-9, the J gene TRBJ2-5; TRBD1 matches 7 bases. The DNA end is more similar to TRBJ2-7, so the J call may be wrong. The CDR3 loop spans 15 amino acids. In germline, CDR1 is SEHNR, CDR2 FQNEAQ (reference sequence). In nucleotides, the CDR3 is TGTGCCAGCAGCCAACGACAGGGTCTTGGTTACGAGCAGTACTTC. As protein: CASSQRQGLGYEQYF.

This clonotype was observed a few times. The chain links TRBV6-6 to TRBJ1-2; tentatively, D is TRBD1 (6 bases). The germline CDR1 and CDR2 sequences are MNHNY and SVGAGI (reference sequence). The CDR3 is 13 amino acids. V gave up 5 bases and J gave up 6 bases, with 13 bases separating them. CDR3 bases: TGTGCCAGCAGTCGACAATACAGGGATGGCTACACCTTC. Translation: CASSRQYRDGYTF.

In DNA, the CDR3 is TGTGCCAGCAGCGGCTACATAGAAGAGACCCAGTACTTC. This codes for CASSGYIEETQYF. The rearrangement links TRBV5-6 to TRBJ2-5; no definite D call. Trimming removed 4 bases at V and 3 bases at J, with 10 bases between. The CDR3 consists of 13 residues. CDR1 SGHDT and CDR2 YYEEEE come from the germline V gene.

The V call is TRBV7-9, the J call TRBJ2-5, with TRBD2 identical over 11 bases. Germline CDR1 and CDR2: SEHNR and FQNEAQ (reference sequence). CDR3 length: 16 residues. The ends lost 2 bases at V and 4 bases at J; junction bases unmatched: 6. This CDR3 is CASSLSPTSGVETQYF. In nucleotides, the CDR3 is TGTGCCAGCAGCTTATCTCCGACTAGCGGGGTAGAGACCCAGTACTTC.